This note documents a single T cell receptor (beta chain) sequence. In germline, CDR1 is MNHEY, CDR2 SVGEGT. V was clipped by 2 bases and J by 4 bases; unmatched bases: 7. The CDR3 has 15 amino acids. This entry is derived from a study of blood T cell repertoires in COVID-19. In the authors' methods: The assay estimated nucleated cells by amplifying reference gene primers. Clones were sequenced by immunoSEQ multiplex PCR, and TCRdb holds only the in-frame ones, with some missing. D and trimming were read from the DNA, whereas the V and J calls and clone size are those reported in that table. Seen here are just over 70,000 clones, 80% observed once, and the top ten hold about 20%.

This receptor was taken from a man between 65 and 79 years old who had recovered from COVID-19. V and J are TRBV6-2 or TRBV6-3 and TRBJ1-1; TRBD1 agrees at 7 bases. Sequencing input: peripheral blood. Here the CDR3 DNA reads TGTGCCAGCAGTTACCCCTCAGGGGGTGGCACTGAAGCTTTCTTT. Its protein product is CASSYPSGGGTEAFF.